This record covers a single T cell receptor (beta chain). The PCR had 60 Vbeta and 13 Jbeta primers. Sequencing was performed with immunoSEQ multiplex PCR; in TCRdb, only in-frame clones are kept and a portion is missing. The sample includes about 120,000 clones, 76% of them seen just once. These data come from a study of cytomegalovirus exposure and HLA in healthy donors. The CDR3 runs to 16 residues. V shed 4 bases and J 3 bases; nucleotides not matched to a gene: 8. Per the germline V gene, CDR1 is MDHEN and CDR2 is SYDVKM. The sequenced sample consisted of PBMCs. The chain couples TRBV28 to TRBJ1-4, with TRBD1 matching 7 bases. This sequence originates from a young man in good health and CMV-seropositive. The CDR3 DNA reads TGTGCCAGCAGTTCCGCAGGGACAGTCGCTAATGAAAAACTGTTTTTT. Amino acids: CASSSAGTVANEKLFF.